The present T cell receptor beta chain was sequenced within a study of T cells in Graves' hyperthyroidism and ophthalmopathy. CDR1 and CDR2 (germline): DFQATT, SNEGSKA (reference sequence). V lost 3 bases, J lost 0 bases, and 14 bases lay in between. There are 15 residues in the CDR3. The TCR beta CDR3 regions underwent amplification using RNA transcripts as the source. HTBI primers were employed in a first-round RT-PCR of the TCR CDR3. MiXCR was run by TCRdb on the multiplex PCR reads, yielding one entry per CDR3 protein. The top ten hold 7% to 9% of the sample, which has 450,000 to 650,000 distinct CDR3 sequences, 11% to 15% seen once. In this sample, this clonotype turned up a few times.

The sequence derives from a woman aged 18-35 years with Graves' ophthalmopathy. Sequencing input: blood. The V call is TRBV20-1, the J call TRBJ2-5, with D maybe TRBD2 (6 bases). This CDR3 is CSARGSEGYQETQYF. CDR3 coding DNA: TGCAGTGCTAGGGGGTCGGAGGGGTACCAAGAGACCCAGTACTTC.